These 31 T cell receptor beta chains share one sample of origin, sequenced in a study of cytomegalovirus exposure and HLA in healthy donors. 13 Jbeta primers and 60 Vbeta primers were used for the PCR. The protocol was immunoSEQ multiplex PCR, while the TCRdb copy is restricted to in-frame clones and leaves out a portion. The sample comprises nearly 110,000 clones, about 80% of which are singletons, and 7.8% rests with the top ten. Specimen: PBMCs. These receptors were collected from a man in his thirties or forties in good health and CMV-seronegative.

The chain is built from TRBV4-1 and TRBJ2-7; 7 bases are shared with TRBD2. The CDR3 length is 15 residues. Germline CDR1 is MGHRA and CDR2 is YSYEKL. Trimming removed 1 base from V and 2 bases from J; junction bases left unmatched: 5. The CDR3 region is CASSQVEGGPYEQYF. CDR3 DNA sequence: TGCGCCAGCAGCCAAGTTGAGGGAGGGCCCTACGAGCAGTACTTC.

The V gene is TRBV5-1, the J gene TRBJ2-1; 14 bases match TRBD2. CDR3 length equals 16 residues. The germline V gene has CDR1 SGHRS and CDR2 YFSETQ. Germline trimming cut 0 bases from V and 7 bases from J; bases unmatched to any gene: 3. CDR3: CASSLVGTSGGNEQFF. For the CDR3, the DNA is TGCGCCAGCAGCTTGGTCGGGACTAGCGGGGGAAATGAGCAGTTCTTC.

This clone showed up just a few times. CDR3: CSVVSLAANNEQFF. In DNA, the CDR3 is TGCAGCGTTGTTTCACTAGCTGCCAACAATGAGCAGTTCTTC. This chain uses TRBV29-1 with TRBJ2-1; possibly TRBD2 for D (6 bases). The CDR3 sequence is 14 residues long. Trimming stripped 4 bases from V and 5 bases from J, with 15 bases between. Looked up from germline, CDR1 is SQVTM and CDR2 is ANQGSEA.

J is TRBJ1-4 and V is TRBV6-5; D is ambiguous. The CDR3 is made up of 15 amino acids. The V gene's germline CDR1 is MNHEY and CDR2 SVGAGI. Trimming shortened V by 0 bases and J by 5 bases, and 10 bases separated the two germline ends. CDR3: CASSYSSSGNEKLFF. CDR3 nucleotide sequence: TGTGCCAGCAGTTACTCGTCCTCGGGGAATGAAAAACTGTTTTTT.

The sample holds one count of this clone. The rearrangement uses TRBV6-5 and TRBJ2-7, with TRBD1 matching over 10 bases. CDR1 is MNHEY and CDR2 is SVGAGI in the germline V gene. The CDR3 length is 14 residues. The V and J ends lost 4 bases and 3 bases, in that order; junction bases with no gene match: 3. In DNA form, the CDR3 reads TGTGCCAGCAGTTGGGGACAGGGGAACTACGAGCAGTACTTC. Its translation is CASSWGQGNYEQYF.

This clone came up a few times. The V gene is TRBV4-1, the J gene TRBJ2-5; D might be TRBD2 (5 bases). Germline lookup yields CDR1 MGHRA and CDR2 YSYEKL. V was clipped by 0 bases and J by 4 bases, with 12 bases between them. This CDR3 has 15 amino acids. CDR3 sequence: CASSQDPGEGETQYF. CDR3 in DNA: TGCGCCAGCAGCCAAGACCCGGGTGAGGGAGAGACCCAGTACTTC.

In its sample, this clone was seen a few times. This chain joins TRBV11-2 and TRBJ1-1; D unclear. V was pared by 0 bases and J by 3 bases, with 11 bases between. Germline values: CDR1 SGHAT, CDR2 FQNNGV. The CDR3 sequence is 15 residues long. The CDR3 spells CASSLEGGRDTEAFF. The CDR3 DNA reads TGTGCCAGCAGCTTAGAGGGCGGGCGGGACACTGAAGCTTTCTTT.

The rearrangement uses TRBV6-1 and TRBJ2-3; D is possibly TRBD1 (5 bases). CDR3 length equals 13 residues. Trimming took 4 bases from V and 4 from J, leaving 9 bases between them. In germline, CDR1 is MNHNS, CDR2 SASEGT. The DNA of the CDR3 is TGTGCCAGCAGTGTCTTAGGGGCAGATACGCAGTATTTT. Encoded protein: CASSVLGADTQYF.

The rearrangement uses TRBV9 and TRBJ1-3, with 9 bases identical to TRBD1. Germline lookup yields CDR1 SGDLS and CDR2 YYNGEE. The V gene end was trimmed by 0 bases and the J gene end by 4 bases; junction bases not matched to a gene: 5. The CDR3 is made up of 16 amino acids. CDR3 in DNA: TGTGCCAGCAGCGTAGGGGGACAGGGAACGGGAAACACCATATATTTT. This sequence encodes CASSVGGQGTGNTIYF.

The chain employs TRBV5-1 and TRBJ1-2; a weak D match, TRBD1 (6 bases). Germline CDR1 SGHRS, CDR2 YFSETQ. The CDR3 length is 13 residues. V was clipped by 5 bases and J by 6 bases, with 14 bases between them. This chain's CDR3 is CASRGQIEHGYTF. In DNA, the CDR3 is TGCGCCAGCAGAGGACAGATAGAACATGGCTACACCTTC. The complete variable domain, with remaining parts taken from reference TRBV5-1 and TRBJ1-2, reads KAGVTQTPRYLIKTRGQQVTLSCSPISGHRSVSWYQQTPGQGLQFLFEYFSETQRNKGNFPGRFSGRQFSNSRSEMNVSTLELGDSALYLCASRGQIEHGYTFGSGTRLTVV.

This clone was recorded at least ten times. The rearrangement joins TRBV6-5 to TRBJ2-3, with 10 bases fitting TRBD2. V shed 6 bases and J 5 bases; nucleotides not matched to a gene: 5. Per germline, CDR1 MNHEY and CDR2 SVGAGI. The length of the CDR3 is 14 residues. The CDR3, as DNA: TGTGCCAGCAGAGAAGCGGGGGGGCAAGATACGCAGTATTTT. It translates to CASREAGGQDTQYF.

J is TRBJ2-1 and V is TRBV9, with 10 bases aligning to TRBD1. The CDR3 has 12 residues. CDR1 and CDR2 from the germline V gene are SGDLS and YYNGEE. The V gene end was trimmed by 4 bases and the J gene end by 9 bases; junction bases not matched to a gene: 1. The CDR3 here is CASSRTGGEQFF. The CDR3 bases are TGTGCCAGCAGCAGGACAGGGGGTGAGCAGTTCTTC.

The V call is TRBV30, the J call TRBJ2-5; 12 bases line up with TRBD2. The V gene's germline CDR1 is GTSNPN and CDR2 SVGIG (reference sequence). CDR3 length: 14 amino acids. The V and J ends lost 2 bases and 5 bases, in that order; junction bases with no gene match: 3. As DNA, the CDR3 is TGTGCCTGGAGTCAAACTAGCGGGGGGGAGACCCAGTACTTC. This codes for CAWSQTSGGETQYF.

This clone appeared many times. This chain links TRBV5-4 with TRBJ2-1; TRBD2 matches 7 bases. The CDR3 extends over 15 amino acids. Germline assignment: CDR1 SGHNT and CDR2 YYREEE (reference sequence). V lost 0 bases, J lost 4 bases, and 4 bases stayed unmatched. The DNA for the CDR3 is TGTGCCAGCAGCTTGGGTGGGGGGGTATACAATGAGCAGTTCTTC. This sequence encodes CASSLGGGVYNEQFF.

V and J are TRBV2 and TRBJ2-7; 7 positions agree with TRBD1. The V and J ends lost 3 bases and 13 bases, in that order; junction bases with no gene match: 3. The germline V gene encodes CDR1 SNHLY and CDR2 FYNNEI. CDR3 size: 10 residues. Here the CDR3 DNA reads TGTGCCAGCAGTGAGACAGGGCGATACTTC. It is translated as CASSETGRYF.

This sequence joins TRBV9 and TRBJ2-7, with 13 bases that match TRBD2. J lost 2 bases, V lost 3 bases, and 2 bases had no gene match. The CDR3 length is 15 residues. Germline lookup yields CDR1 SGDLS and CDR2 YYNGEE. The CDR3 loop is CASSGGTSGTYEQYF. CDR3 DNA sequence: TGTGCCAGCAGCGGGGGGACTAGCGGGACCTACGAGCAGTACTTC. Combining the CDR3 with reference TRBV9 and TRBJ2-7 gives the whole variable domain DSGVTQTPKHLITATGQRVTLRCSPRSGDLSVYWYQQSLDQGLQFLIQYYNGEERAKGNILERFSAQQFPDLHSELNLSSLELGDSALYFCASSGGTSGTYEQYFGPGTRLTVT.

This sequence joins TRBV5-1 and TRBJ2-5; no firm D call. Trimming took off 0 bases at V and 5 bases at J, with 11 bases between the two ends. The CDR3 runs 14 residues. Looked up from germline, CDR1 is SGHRS and CDR2 is YFSETQ. The CDR3 region has the DNA TGCGCCAGCAGCTTGGAGACTCTGAGGGAGACCCAGTACTTC. This gives the protein CASSLETLRETQYF.

This clone occurred a few times. This chain joins TRBV18 and TRBJ1-2; weak D call: TRBD1 (5 bases). Germline assignment: CDR1 KGHSH and CDR2 LQKENI. The CDR3 is 16 amino acids. The V end was cut by 0 bases, the J end by 7 bases, with 18 bases between. CDR3: CASSPPDRNPGSGYTF. The CDR3 DNA reads TGTGCCAGCTCACCACCCGACAGAAACCCAGGAAGTGGCTACACCTTC.

The sample holds one count of this clone. The rearrangement joins TRBV7-6 to TRBJ2-7; D might be TRBD2 (6 bases). From germline, CDR1 is SGHVS and CDR2 FNYEAQ. The V and J ends lost 0 bases and 7 bases respectively, with 7 bases between them. This CDR3 has 12 amino acids. CDR3 protein: CASSLAGSEQYF. The DNA for the CDR3 is TGTGCCAGCAGCTTAGCCGGGAGTGAGCAGTACTTC.

V and J are TRBV5-1 and TRBJ2-7; D remains ambiguous. Trimming removed 4 bases at V and 3 bases at J, with 5 bases between. Germline loops: CDR1 SGHRS, CDR2 YFSETQ. This CDR3 comprises 11 residues. The CDR3 DNA follows: TGCGCCAGCAGCGAGAACTACGAGCAGTACTTC. It yields the protein CASSENYEQYF.

The genes are TRBV4-2 and TRBJ2-1, with 7 bases that match TRBD2. V was clipped by 2 bases and J by 10 bases; unmatched bases: 2. This CDR3 comprises 12 residues. Germline CDR1 and CDR2: LGHNA and YNFKEQ. The CDR3 sequence is CASSQSGDEQFF. DNA of the CDR3: TGTGCCAGCAGCCAAAGCGGGGACGAGCAGTTCTTC.

This clone has only a few counts. The rearrangement links TRBV28 to TRBJ1-5; TRBD1 matches 8 bases. J lost 5 bases, V lost 5 bases, and 8 bases had no gene match. The CDR3 has 15 residues. CDR1 and CDR2 (germline): MDHEN, SYDVKM. CDR3 amino acids: CASSGPGQDYQPQHF. In nucleotides, the CDR3 is TGTGCCAGCAGTGGGCCGGGACAGGACTATCAGCCCCAGCATTTT.

The rearrangement links TRBV9 to TRBJ2-1; 10 positions match TRBD1. Trimming took 5 bases from V and 2 from J; bases not matched to a gene: 7. Per the germline V gene, CDR1 is SGDLS and CDR2 is YYNGEE. The CDR3 runs to 16 residues. The DNA of the CDR3 is TGTGCCAGCAGGTCGGCGGGACAGGGGCCCTACAATGAGCAGTTCTTC. This encodes CASRSAGQGPYNEQFF.

The rearrangement uses TRBV7-9 and TRBJ1-4, with D perhaps TRBD1 (6 bases). V lost 5 bases and J 11 bases, leaving 15 bases between the germline ends. The CDR3 contains 13 residues. Germline V lookup: CDR1 SEHNR, CDR2 FQNEAQ (reference sequence). The CDR3 DNA follows: TGTGCCAGCAGCGTTGACGGCAGGGGCAAACTGTTTTTT. Translated: CASSVDGRGKLFF. Variable domain in full (rest from reference TRBV7-9 and TRBJ1-4): DTGVSQNPRHKITKRGQNVTFRCDPISEHNRLYWYRQTLGQGPEFLTYFQNEAQLEKSRLLSDRFSAERPKGSFSTLEIQRTEQGDSAMYLCASSVDGRGKLFFGSGTQLSVL.

The V and J genes are TRBV6-5 and TRBJ1-5; TRBD1 matches at 10 bases. V lost 4 bases and J lost 6; bases outside the gene matches: 3. Germline-derived CDR1 and CDR2 are MNHEY and SVGAGI. This CDR3 has 14 residues. CDR3 DNA: TGTGCCAGCAGTTCCGGGACAGGGGCTCAGCCCCAGCATTTT. Encoded protein: CASSSGTGAQPQHF.

Only one count was recorded for this clone. CDR3 protein: CASSLGTGKGDTQYF. CDR3 DNA sequence: TGCGCCAGCAGCTTGGGGACAGGAAAGGGGGATACGCAGTATTTT. The chain employs TRBV5-1 and TRBJ2-3; TRBD1 matches 7 bases. The CDR3 is 15 amino acids. Germline lookup yields CDR1 SGHRS and CDR2 YFSETQ. V shed 0 bases and J 6 bases; nucleotides not matched to a gene: 7.

This clone was picked up a small number of times. V is TRBV6-6 and J is TRBJ1-5; D ambiguous. The V end was cut by 6 bases, the J end by 0 bases, with 6 bases between. Germline V CDR1 and CDR2: MNHNY, SVGAGI (reference sequence). This CDR3 region has 13 residues. The CDR3 spells CASSLGSNQPQHF. CDR3 nucleotides: TGTGCCAGCAGCCTCGGTAGCAATCAGCCCCAGCATTTT.

The CDR3 loop reads CASSQDGGRSNQPQHF. CDR3 in DNA: TGCGCCAGCAGCCAAGACGGGGGGCGAAGCAATCAGCCCCAGCATTTT. This sequence joins TRBV4-1 and TRBJ1-5; D is possibly TRBD1 (6 bases). Trimming pared 0 bases from V and 1 base from J, leaving 10 bases between. The germline gives CDR1 MGHRA, CDR2 YSYEKL. The CDR3 is 16 residues long.

The chain combines TRBV30 with TRBJ2-3; weak D call: TRBD2 (5 bases). The germline V and J ends were trimmed by 0 bases and 6 bases, with 13 bases remaining between them. The CDR3 totals 14 residues. Germline V gene lookup returns CDR1 GTSNPN and CDR2 SVGIG (reference sequence). The CDR3: CAWSVSSGIDTQYF. In DNA, the CDR3 is TGTGCCTGGAGTGTATCCTCGGGGATCGATACGCAGTATTTT. The variable domain in full, completed from reference TRBV30 and TRBJ2-3, reads SQTIHQWPATLVQPVGSPLSLECTVEGTSNPNLYWYRQAAGRGLQLLFYSVGIGQISSEVPQNLSASRPQDRQFILSSKKLLLSDSGFYLCAWSVSSGIDTQYFGPGTRLTVL.

As for this clone: The same CDR3 arises from other DNA sequences in this sample as well. The chain joins TRBV5-1 to TRBJ2-2; the match to TRBD1 covers 7 bases. Unmatched junction bases numbered 2, after V lost 1 base and J lost 5 bases. From germline, CDR1 is SGHRS and CDR2 YFSETQ. CDR3 length: 14 amino acids. In DNA, the CDR3 is TGCGCCAGCAGCTTGACAGGGGTAACCGGGGAGCTGTTTTTT. Its translation is CASSLTGVTGELFF.

This chain connects TRBV5-1 to TRBJ2-1, with TRBD2 as a possible D gene (6 bases). The CDR3 covers 16 residues. The germline CDR1 and CDR2 sequences are SGHRS and YFSETQ. Trimming shortened V by 4 bases and J by 0 bases, and 14 bases separated the two germline ends. CDR3 sequence: CASSHRLDHSYNEQFF. CDR3 coding DNA: TGCGCCAGCAGCCACAGACTAGACCACTCCTACAATGAGCAGTTCTTC.